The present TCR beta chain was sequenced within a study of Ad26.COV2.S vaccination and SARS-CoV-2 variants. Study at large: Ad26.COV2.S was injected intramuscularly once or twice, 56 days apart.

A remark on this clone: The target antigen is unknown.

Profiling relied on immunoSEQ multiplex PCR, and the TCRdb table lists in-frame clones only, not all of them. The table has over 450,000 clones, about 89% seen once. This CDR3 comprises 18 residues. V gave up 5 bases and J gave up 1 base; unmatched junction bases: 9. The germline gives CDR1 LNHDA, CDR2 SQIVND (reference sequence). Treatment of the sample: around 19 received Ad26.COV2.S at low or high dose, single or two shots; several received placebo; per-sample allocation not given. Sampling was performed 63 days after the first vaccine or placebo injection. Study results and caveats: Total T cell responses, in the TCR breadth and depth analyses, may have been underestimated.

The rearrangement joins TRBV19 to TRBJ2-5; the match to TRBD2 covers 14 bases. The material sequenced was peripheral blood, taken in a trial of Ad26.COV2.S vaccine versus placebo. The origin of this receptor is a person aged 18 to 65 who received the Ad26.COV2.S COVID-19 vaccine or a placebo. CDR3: CASSLRLAGGPIQETQYF. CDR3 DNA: TGTGCCAGTAGTCTCCGACTAGCGGGGGGGCCTATCCAAGAGACCCAGTACTTC. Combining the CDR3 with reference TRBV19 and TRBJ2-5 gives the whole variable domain DGGITQSPKYLFRKEGQNVTLSCEQNLNHDAMYWYRQDPGQGLRLIYYSQIVNDFQKGDIAEGYSVSREKKESFPLTVTSAQKNPTAFYLCASSLRLAGGPIQETQYFGPGTRLLVL.